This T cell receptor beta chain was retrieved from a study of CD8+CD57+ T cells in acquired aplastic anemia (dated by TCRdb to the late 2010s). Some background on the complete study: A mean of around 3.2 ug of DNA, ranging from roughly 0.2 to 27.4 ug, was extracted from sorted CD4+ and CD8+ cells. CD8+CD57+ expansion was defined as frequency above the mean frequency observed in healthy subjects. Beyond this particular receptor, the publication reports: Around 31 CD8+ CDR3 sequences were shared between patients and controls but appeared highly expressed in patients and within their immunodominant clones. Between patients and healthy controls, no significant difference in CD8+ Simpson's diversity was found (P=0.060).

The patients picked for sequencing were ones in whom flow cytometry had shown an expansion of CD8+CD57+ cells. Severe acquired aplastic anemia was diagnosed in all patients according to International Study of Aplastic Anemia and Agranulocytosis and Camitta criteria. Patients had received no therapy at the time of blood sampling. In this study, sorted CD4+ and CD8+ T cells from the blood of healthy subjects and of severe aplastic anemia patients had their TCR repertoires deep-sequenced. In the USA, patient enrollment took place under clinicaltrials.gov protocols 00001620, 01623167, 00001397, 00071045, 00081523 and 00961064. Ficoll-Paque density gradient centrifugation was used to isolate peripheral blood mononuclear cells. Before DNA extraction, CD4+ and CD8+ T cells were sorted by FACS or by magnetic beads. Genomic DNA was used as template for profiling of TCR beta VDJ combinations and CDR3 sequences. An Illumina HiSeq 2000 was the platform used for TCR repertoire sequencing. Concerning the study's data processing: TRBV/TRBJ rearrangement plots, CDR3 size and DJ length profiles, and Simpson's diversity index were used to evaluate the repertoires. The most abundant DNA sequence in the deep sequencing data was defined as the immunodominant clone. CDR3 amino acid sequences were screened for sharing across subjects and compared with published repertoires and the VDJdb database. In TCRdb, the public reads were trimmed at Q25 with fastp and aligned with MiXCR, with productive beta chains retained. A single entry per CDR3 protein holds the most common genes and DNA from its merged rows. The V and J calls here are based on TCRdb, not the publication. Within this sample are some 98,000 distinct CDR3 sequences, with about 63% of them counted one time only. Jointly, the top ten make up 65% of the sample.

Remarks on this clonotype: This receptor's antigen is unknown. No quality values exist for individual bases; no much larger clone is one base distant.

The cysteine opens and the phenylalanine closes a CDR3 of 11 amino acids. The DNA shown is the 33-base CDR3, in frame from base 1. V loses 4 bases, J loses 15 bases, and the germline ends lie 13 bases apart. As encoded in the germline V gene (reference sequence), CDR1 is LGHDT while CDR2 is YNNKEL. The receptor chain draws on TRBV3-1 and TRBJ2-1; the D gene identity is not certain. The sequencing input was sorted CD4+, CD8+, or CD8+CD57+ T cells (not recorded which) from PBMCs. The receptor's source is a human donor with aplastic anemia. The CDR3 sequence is CASSPRDTLFF. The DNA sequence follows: TGTGCCAGCAGCCCAAGGGATACCCTGTTCTTC.